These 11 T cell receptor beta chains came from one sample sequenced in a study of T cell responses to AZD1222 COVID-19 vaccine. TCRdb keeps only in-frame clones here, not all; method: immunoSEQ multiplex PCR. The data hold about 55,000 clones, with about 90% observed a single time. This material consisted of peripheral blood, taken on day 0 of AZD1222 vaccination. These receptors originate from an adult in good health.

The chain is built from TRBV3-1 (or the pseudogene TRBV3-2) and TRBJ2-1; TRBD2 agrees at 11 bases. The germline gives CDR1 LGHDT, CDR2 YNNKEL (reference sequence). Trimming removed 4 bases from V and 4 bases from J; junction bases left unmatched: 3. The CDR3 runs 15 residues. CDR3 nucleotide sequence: TGTGCCAGCAGCCTACTAGCGGGGGCTTACAATGAGCAGTTCTTC. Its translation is CASSLLAGAYNEQFF.

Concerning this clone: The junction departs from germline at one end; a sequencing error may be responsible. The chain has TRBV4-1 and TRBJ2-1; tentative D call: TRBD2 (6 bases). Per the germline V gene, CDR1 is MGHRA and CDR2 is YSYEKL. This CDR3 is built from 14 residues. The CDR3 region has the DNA TGCGCCAGCAGCCAAGAATGGTTGGGGGGAGGCCTAATCTTC. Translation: CASSQEWLGGGLIF.

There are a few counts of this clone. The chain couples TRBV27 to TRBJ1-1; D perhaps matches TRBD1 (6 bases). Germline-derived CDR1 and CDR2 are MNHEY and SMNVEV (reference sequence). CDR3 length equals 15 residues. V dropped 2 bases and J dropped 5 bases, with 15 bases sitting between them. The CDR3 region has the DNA TGTGCCAGCAGTTTAGGGGGCTTCCCGGGGACTGAAGCTTTCTTT. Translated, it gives CASSLGGFPGTEAFF.

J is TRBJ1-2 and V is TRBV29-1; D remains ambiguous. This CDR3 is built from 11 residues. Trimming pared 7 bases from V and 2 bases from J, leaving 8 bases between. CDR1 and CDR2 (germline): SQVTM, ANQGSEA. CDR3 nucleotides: TGCAGCGCCCTGGACAACTATGGCTACACCTTC. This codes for CSALDNYGYTF.

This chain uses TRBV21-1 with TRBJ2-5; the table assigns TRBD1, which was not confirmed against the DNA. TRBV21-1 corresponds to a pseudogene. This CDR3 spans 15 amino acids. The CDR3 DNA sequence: TGTGCCAGCAGCAAAGGGGGCGGACGCCAAGAGACCCAGTACTTC. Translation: CASSKGGGRQETQYF.

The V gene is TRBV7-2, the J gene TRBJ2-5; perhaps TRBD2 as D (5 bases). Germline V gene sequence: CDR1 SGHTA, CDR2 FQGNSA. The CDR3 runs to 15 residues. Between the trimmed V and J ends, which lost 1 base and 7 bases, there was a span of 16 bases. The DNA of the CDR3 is TGTGCCAGCAGCTTAGGTCTGCGAGGACTTGGGACCCAGTACTTC. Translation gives CASSLGLRGLGTQYF.

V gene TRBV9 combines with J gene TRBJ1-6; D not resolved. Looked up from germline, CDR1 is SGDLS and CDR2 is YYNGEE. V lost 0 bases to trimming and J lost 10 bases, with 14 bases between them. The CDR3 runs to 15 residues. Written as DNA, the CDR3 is TGTGCCAGCAGCGTAGGGGCAGGTGGAGGGTCACCCCTCCACTTT. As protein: CASSVGAGGGSPLHF.

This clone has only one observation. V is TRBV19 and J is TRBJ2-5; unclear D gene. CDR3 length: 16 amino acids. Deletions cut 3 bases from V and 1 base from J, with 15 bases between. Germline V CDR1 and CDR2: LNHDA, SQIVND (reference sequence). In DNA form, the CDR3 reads TGTGCCAGTAGTATGGACCCCGCGGCCATCCAAGAGACCCAGTACTTC. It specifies CASSMDPAAIQETQYF. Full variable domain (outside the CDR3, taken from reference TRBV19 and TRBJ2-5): DGGITQSPKYLFRKEGQNVTLSCEQNLNHDAMYWYRQDPGQGLRLIYYSQIVNDFQKGDIAEGYSVSREKKESFPLTVTSAQKNPTAFYLCASSMDPAAIQETQYFGPGTRLLVL.

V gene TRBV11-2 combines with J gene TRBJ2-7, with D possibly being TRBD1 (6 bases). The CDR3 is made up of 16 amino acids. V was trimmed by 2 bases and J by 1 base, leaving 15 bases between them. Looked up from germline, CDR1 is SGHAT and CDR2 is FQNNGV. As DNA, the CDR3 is TGTGCCAGCAGCTTACGCCAGGGCAGGGGATCCTACGAGCAGTACTTC. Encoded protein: CASSLRQGRGSYEQYF. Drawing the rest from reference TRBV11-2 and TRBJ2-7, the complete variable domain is EAGVAQSPRYKIIEKRQSVAFWCNPISGHATLYWYQQILGQGPKLLIQFQNNGVVDDSQLPKDRFSAERLKGVDSTLKIQPAKLEDSAVYLCASSLRQGRGSYEQYFGPGTRLTVT.

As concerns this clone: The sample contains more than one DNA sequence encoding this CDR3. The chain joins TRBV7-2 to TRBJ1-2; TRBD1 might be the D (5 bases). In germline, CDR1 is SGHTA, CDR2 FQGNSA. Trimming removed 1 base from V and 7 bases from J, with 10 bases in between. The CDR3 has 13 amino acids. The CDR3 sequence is CASSLGGAGGYTF. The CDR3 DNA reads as TGTGCCAGCAGCTTAGGGGGCGCGGGTGGCTACACCTTC.

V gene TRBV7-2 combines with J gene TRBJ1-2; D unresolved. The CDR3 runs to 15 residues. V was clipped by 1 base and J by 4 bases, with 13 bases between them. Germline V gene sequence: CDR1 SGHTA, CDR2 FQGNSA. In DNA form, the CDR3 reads TGTGCCAGCAGCTTAGTCCGGGATGGAGGCTATGGCTACACCTTC. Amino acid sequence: CASSLVRDGGYGYTF.